This T cell receptor (beta chain) comes out of a study of tumor-infiltrating lymphocytes in primary liver carcinoma (dated by TCRdb to between 2016 and 2019). For the study in its entirety: Of the five patients (three men and two women, aged 30 to 69 years), four had hepatocellular carcinoma and one had combined HCC and intrahepatic cholangiocarcinoma. The five patients had tumors of stage T1-T3 N0M0, with maximum diameters ranging from 4.2 to 10 cm. Each sample produced about 3.5 to 8 million productive TCRbeta reads, and read depth showed no significant difference between tissue types. Across five regions of each liver tumor, along with adjacent normal tissue and blood, the study brought together TCRbeta repertoire sequencing, expression microarrays and whole-exome sequencing. A total of 35 specimens from 5 patients went through TCRbeta repertoire sequencing, namely 25 tumor regions, 5 adjacent noncancerous liver tissues and 5 peripheral blood samples. Reproducibility between technical replicate repertoires was high, with correlation coefficients above 0.95 and mean shared-clone rates about 0.9.

Total RNA and DNA were co-extracted from about 19-30 mg of bulk tissue with the AllPrep DNA/RNA mini kit, without cell sorting. Roughly five patients with histopathologically diagnosed primary liver carcinoma underwent surgical resection in China between late 2015 and March 2016. At the time of sampling, the patients had chronic HBV infection and had not received any treatment. Fresh tumor and adjacent tissue pieces were bisected, with one half stored in RNAlater at -80 degrees C and the other half sent for histology. What the work shows at the level of the full study, not this receptor alone: The top 250 clones accounted for a significantly greater share of the repertoire in tumors than in blood (p = 0.039). Only the TCR beta chain was sequenced, which likely underestimates true repertoire diversity because unpaired alpha chains were not captured. Bulk unsorted samples precluded comparing CD4+ and CD8+ T cell repertoires. Only a few patients were included in the study, and the authors note that the findings should be validated in a larger study. Pairs of tumor regions showed greater repertoire overlap (mean 36%) than tumor-adjacent pairs (approximately 17%) or tumor-blood pairs (roughly 15%), which is consistent with antigen-driven expansion.

As to this clonotype: Its antigen target is currently unknown. An end of the junction does not agree with germline; a read error may underlie this.

TCRbeta-specific cDNA was reverse-transcribed from roughly 500 ng total RNA using a constant-region primer and ProtoScript II reverse transcriptase. TCRbeta libraries were built with three nested multiplex PCR rounds, a slightly modified ARM-PCR procedure. Sample barcodes and Illumina adapters were added in a final 25-cycle PCR using Deep VentR polymerase. Before sequencing, amplicons between 200 and 500 bp were purified from gel using a QIAquick gel extraction kit. The TCRbeta amplicons were sequenced with 250-bp paired-end reads on an Illumina HiSeq 2500. In the original analysis: To recover full CDR3 sequences, reads were quality-trimmed using Trimmomatic v0.33 and paired reads were then merged using FLASH v1.2.11. V, D and J germline segments were assigned to the rearranged TCRbeta sequences using MiGEC v1.2.1b. Clonotype statistics, along with Shannon-Wiener diversity indices, were calculated using VDJtools v1.0.0. Except for diversity analysis, only the 250 most abundant clonotypes of each sample were used in subsequent analyses to reduce sampling bias. TCRdb trimmed the raw reads at Q25, called clones with MiXCR and kept productive beta chains. Rows merge per CDR3 protein into single entries with the most common DNA and genes. TCRdb's processing, not the study's, gives the V and J calls here. The sample data list 85,000 to 100,000 distinct CDR3 sequences, and around 70% of these were observed just once. More than 25% of the sample belongs to the ten largest clones.

This sequence was found in a man between 35 and 55 years old with primary liver carcinoma and hepatitis B virus infection. Sequenced sample: tumor-adjacent normal liver tissue.

The CDR3 corresponds to CATSPDPPGKNIQYF. The DNA is as follows: TGTGCCACCAGCCCTGACCCTCCGGGCAAAAACATTCAGTACTTT. The rearranged chain carries TRBV11-1 and TRBJ2-4, with no D gene named confidently. The CDR3 holds 15 amino acids from the cysteine to the phenylalanine. Left in the record is the CDR3 DNA by itself, 45 bases read in frame from the first base. Looking up the germline V gene (reference sequence) yields CDR1 SGHAT and CDR2 FQDESV.